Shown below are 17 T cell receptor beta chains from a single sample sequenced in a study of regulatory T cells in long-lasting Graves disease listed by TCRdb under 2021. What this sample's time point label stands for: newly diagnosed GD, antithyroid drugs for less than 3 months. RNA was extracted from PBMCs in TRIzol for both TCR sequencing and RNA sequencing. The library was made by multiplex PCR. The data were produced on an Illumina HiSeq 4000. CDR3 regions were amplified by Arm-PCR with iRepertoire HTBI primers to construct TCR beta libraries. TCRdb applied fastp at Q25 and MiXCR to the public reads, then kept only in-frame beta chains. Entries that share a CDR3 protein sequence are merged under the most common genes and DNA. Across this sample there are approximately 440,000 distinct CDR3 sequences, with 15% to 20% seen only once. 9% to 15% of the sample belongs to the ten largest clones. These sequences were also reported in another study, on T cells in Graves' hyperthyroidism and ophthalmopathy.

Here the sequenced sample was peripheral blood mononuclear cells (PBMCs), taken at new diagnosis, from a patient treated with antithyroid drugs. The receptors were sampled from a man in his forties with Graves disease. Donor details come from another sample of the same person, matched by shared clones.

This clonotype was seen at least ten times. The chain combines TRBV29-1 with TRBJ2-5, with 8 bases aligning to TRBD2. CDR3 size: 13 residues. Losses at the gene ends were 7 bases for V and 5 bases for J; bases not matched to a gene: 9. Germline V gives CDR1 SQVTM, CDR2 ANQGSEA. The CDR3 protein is CSANIAGLETQYF. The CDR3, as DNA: TGCAGCGCCAATATAGCGGGATTGGAGACCCAGTACTTC.

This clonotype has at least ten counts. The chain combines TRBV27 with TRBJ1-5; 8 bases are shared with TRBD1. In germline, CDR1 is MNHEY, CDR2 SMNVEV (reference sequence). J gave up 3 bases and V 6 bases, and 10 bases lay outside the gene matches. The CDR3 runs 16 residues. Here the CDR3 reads CASRDRERGHNQPQHF. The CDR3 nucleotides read TGTGCCAGCAGGGACAGGGAGAGGGGACACAATCAGCCCCAGCATTTT.

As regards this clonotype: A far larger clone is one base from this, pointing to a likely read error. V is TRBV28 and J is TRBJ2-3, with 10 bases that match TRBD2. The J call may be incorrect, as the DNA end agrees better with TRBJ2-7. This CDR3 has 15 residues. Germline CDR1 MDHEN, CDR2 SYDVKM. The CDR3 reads CASSSLAGELLEQYF. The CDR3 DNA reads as TGTGCCAGCAGTTCCCTAGCGGGAGAGCTCCTCGAGCAGTACTTC.

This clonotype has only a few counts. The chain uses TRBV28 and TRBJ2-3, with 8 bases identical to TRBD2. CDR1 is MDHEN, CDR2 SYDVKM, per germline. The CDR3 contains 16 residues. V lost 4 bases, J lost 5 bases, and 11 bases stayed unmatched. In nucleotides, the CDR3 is TGTGCCAGCAGTTCCCCCACGAGCGGGAGACGAGATACGCAGTATTTT. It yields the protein CASSSPTSGRRDTQYF.

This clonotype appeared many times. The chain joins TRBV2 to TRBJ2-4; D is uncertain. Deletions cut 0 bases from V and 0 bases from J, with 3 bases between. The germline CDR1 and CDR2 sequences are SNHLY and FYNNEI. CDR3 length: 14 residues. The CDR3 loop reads CASSEAVAKNIQYF. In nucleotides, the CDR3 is TGTGCCAGCAGTGAAGCAGTAGCCAAAAACATTCAGTACTTC.

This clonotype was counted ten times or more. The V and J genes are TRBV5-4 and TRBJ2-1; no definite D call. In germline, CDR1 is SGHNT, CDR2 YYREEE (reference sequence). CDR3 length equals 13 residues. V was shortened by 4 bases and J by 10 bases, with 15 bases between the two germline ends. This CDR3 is CASSPRTTSEQFF. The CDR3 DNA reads TGTGCCAGCAGCCCGAGAACGACCAGCGAGCAGTTCTTC.

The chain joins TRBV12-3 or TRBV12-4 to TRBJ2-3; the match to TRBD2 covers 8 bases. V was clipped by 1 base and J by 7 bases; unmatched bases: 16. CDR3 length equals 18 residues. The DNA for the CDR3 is TGTGCCAGCAGTTTAGTGATTGTAGCGGGGTTACCTCAGTATACGCAGTATTTT. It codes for CASSLVIVAGLPQYTQYF.

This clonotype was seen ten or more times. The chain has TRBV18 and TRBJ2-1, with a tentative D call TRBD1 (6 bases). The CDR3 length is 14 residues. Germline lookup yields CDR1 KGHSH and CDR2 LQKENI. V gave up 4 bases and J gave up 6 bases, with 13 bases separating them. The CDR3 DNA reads TGTGCCAGCTCACTTACTAACAGGGCCAATGAGCAGTTCTTC. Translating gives CASSLTNRANEQFF.

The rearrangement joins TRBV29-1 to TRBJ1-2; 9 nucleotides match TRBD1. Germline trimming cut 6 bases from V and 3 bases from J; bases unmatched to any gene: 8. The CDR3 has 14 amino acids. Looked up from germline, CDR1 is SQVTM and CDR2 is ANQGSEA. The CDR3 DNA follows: TGCAGCGTCGGCGCGGGACAGGGATACTATGGCTACACCTTC. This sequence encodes CSVGAGQGYYGYTF.

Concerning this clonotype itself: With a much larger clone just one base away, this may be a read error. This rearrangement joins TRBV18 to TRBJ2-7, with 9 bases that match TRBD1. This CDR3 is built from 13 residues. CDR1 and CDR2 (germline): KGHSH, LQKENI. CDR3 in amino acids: CAGSPQGAGEQYF. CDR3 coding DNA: TGTGCCGGCTCACCACAGGGGGCGGGCGAGCAGTACTTC.

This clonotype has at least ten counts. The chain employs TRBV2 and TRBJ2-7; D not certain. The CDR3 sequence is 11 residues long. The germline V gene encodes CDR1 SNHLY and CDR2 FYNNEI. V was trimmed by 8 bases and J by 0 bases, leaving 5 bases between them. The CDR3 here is CASRNSYEQYF. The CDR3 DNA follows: TGTGCCAGCCGTAACTCCTACGAGCAGTACTTC.

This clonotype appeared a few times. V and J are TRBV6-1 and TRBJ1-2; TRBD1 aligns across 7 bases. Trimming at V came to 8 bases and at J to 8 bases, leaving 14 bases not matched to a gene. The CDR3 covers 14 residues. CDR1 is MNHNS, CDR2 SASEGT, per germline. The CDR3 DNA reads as TGTGCCAGCGTTGGGCGACAGGGTTCGTCGGGCTACACCTTC. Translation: CASVGRQGSSGYTF.

The CDR3 coding sequence is TGTGCCAGCAGCACCGCTGGGACTAGCGGTGGGGGGGCCCAGTACTTC. Translating gives CASSTAGTSGGGAQYF. The rearrangement uses TRBV5-4 and TRBJ2-5; 11 nucleotides match TRBD2. The CDR3 sequence is 16 residues long. Trimming took 4 bases from V and 9 from J; bases not matched to a gene: 14. The germline CDR1 and CDR2 sequences are SGHNT and YYREEE (reference sequence).

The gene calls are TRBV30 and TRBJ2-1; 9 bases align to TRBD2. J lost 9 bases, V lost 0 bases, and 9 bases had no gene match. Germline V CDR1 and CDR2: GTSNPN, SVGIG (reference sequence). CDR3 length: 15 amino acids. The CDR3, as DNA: TGTGCCTGGAGTGTACTGGCGGGAGGGCCCGGTGAGCAGTTCTTC. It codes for CAWSVLAGGPGEQFF.

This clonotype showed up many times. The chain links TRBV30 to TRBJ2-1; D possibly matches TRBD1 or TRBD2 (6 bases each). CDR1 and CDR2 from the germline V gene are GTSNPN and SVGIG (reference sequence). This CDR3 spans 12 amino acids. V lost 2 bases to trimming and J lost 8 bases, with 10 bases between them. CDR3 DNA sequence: TGTGCCTGGAGTCCGGGGGCGGATGAGCAGTTCTTC. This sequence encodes CAWSPGADEQFF.

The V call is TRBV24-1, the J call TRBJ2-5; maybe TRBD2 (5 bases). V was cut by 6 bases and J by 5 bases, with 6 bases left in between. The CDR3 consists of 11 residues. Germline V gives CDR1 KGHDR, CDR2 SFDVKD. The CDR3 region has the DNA TGTGCCACCAGTCGAGGGGAGACCCAGTACTTC. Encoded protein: CATSRGETQYF.

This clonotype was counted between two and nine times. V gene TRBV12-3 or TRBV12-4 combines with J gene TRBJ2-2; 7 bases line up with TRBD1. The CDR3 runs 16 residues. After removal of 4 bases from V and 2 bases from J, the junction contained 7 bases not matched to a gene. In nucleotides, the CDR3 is TGTGCCAGCAGTTCGGGACAGACCTCTAACACCGGGGAGCTGTTTTTT. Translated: CASSSGQTSNTGELFF.